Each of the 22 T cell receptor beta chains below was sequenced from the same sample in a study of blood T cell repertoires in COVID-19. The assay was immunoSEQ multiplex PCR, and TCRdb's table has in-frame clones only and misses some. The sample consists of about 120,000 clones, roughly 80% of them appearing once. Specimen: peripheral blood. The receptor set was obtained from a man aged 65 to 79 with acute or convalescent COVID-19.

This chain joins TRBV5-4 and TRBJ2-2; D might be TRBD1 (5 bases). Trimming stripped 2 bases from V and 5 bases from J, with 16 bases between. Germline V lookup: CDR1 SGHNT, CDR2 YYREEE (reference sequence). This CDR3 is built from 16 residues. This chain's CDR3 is CASSFIHTQGTGELFF. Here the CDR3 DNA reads TGTGCCAGCAGCTTCATCCACACCCAGGGTACCGGGGAGCTGTTTTTT. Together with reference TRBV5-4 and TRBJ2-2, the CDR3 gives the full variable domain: ETGVTQSPTHLIKTRGQQVTLRCSSQSGHNTVSWYQQALGQGPQFIFQYYREEENGRGNFPPRFSGLQFPNYSSELNVNALELDDSALYLCASSFIHTQGTGELFFGEGSRLTVL.

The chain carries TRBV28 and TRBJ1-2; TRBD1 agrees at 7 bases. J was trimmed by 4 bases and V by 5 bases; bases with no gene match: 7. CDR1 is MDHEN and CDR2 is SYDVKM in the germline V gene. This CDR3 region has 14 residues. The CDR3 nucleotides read TGTGCCAGCAGTCGACAACAGGGGTTCTATGGCTACACCTTC. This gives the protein CASSRQQGFYGYTF.

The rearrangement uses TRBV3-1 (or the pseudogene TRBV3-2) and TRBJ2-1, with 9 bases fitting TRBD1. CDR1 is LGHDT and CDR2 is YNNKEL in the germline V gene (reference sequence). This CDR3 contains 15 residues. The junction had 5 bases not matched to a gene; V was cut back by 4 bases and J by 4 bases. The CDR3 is CASSRGQGGYNEQFF. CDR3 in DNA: TGTGCCAGCAGCCGGGGACAGGGAGGATACAATGAGCAGTTCTTC.

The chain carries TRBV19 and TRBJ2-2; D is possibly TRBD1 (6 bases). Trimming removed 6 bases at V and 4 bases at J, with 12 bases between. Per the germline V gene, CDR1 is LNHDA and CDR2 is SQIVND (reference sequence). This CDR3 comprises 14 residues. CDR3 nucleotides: TGTGCCAGTAGGCAGGGGCAGGGCACCGGGGAGCTGTTTTTT. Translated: CASRQGQGTGELFF.

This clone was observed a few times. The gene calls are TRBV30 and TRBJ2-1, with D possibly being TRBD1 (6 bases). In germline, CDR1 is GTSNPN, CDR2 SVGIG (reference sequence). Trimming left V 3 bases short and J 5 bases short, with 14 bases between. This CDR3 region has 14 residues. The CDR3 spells CAWSLGTLDNEQFF. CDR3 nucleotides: TGTGCCTGGAGCCTCGGGACACTTGACAATGAGCAGTTCTTC.

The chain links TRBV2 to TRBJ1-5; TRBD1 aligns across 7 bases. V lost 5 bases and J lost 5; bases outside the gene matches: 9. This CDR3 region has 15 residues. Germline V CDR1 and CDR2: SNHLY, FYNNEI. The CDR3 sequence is CASSPEQGPYQPQHF. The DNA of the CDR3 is TGTGCCAGCAGTCCTGAACAGGGGCCTTATCAGCCCCAGCATTTT.

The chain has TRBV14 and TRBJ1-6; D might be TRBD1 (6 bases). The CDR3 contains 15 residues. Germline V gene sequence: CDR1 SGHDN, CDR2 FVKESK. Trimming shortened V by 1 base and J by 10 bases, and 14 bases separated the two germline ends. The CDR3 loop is CASSQVGGWGSPLHF. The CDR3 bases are TGTGCCAGCAGCCAAGTAGGGGGATGGGGATCACCCCTCCACTTT. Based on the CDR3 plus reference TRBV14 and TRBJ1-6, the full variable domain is EAGVTQFPSHSVIEKGQTVTLRCDPISGHDNLYWYRRVMGKEIKFLLHFVKESKQDESGMPNNRFLAERTGGTYSTLKVQPAELEDSGVYFCASSQVGGWGSPLHFGNGTRLTVT.

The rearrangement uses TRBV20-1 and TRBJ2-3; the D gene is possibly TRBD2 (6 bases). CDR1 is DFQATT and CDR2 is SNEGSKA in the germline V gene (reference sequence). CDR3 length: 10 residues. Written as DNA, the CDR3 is TGCGGGGCGGGGTCAGATACGCAGTATTTT. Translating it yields CGAGSDTQYF.

The CDR3 coding sequence is TGTGCCAGCAGGCAGGGGAGGAACACTGAAGCTTTCTTT. This gives the protein CASRQGRNTEAFF. V usage is TRBV28 and J usage is TRBJ1-1, with TRBD1 as a possible D gene (6 bases). The V end lost 6 bases, the J end lost 1 base, and 9 bases lay between the germline ends. The CDR3 spans 13 residues. Germline V lookup: CDR1 MDHEN, CDR2 SYDVKM.

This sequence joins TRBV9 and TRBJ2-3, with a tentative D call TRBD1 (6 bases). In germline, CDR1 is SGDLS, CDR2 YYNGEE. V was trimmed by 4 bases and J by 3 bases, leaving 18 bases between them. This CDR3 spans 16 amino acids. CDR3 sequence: CASSLTGTPQTDTQYF. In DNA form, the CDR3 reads TGTGCCAGCAGCCTAACCGGGACACCACAGACAGATACGCAGTATTTT.

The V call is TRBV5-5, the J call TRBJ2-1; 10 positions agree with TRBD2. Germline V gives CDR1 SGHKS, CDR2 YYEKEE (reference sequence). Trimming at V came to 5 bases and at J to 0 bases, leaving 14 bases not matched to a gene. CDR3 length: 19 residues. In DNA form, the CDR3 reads TGTGCCAGCAGACCACTAGCGGGAACGTTGGGGAGCTCCTACAATGAGCAGTTCTTC. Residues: CASRPLAGTLGSSYNEQFF.

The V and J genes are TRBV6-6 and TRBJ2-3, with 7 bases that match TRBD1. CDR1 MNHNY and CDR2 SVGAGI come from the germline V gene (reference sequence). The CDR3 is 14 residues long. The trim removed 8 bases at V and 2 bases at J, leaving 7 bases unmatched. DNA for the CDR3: TGTGCCAGCTATACACAGGGGATCACAGATACGCAGTATTTT. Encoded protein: CASYTQGITDTQYF.

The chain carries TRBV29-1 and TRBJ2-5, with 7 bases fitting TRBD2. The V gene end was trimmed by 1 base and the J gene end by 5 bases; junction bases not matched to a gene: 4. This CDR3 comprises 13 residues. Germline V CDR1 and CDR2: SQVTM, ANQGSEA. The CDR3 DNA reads TGCAGCGTTGAAGGGGAGGGTATGGAGACCCAGTACTTC. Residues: CSVEGEGMETQYF.

DNA of the CDR3: TGTGCCAGCAGCGTGGGGGACAGCGATTTGAATGAAGCTTTCTTT. Amino acid sequence: CASSVGDSDLNEAFF. The chain recombines TRBV9 with TRBJ1-1; TRBD1 matches 7 bases. V gave up 2 bases and J gave up 7 bases; unmatched junction bases: 11. This CDR3 is built from 15 residues. The germline CDR1 and CDR2 sequences are SGDLS and YYNGEE. The full variable domain, completed using reference TRBV9 and TRBJ1-1, is DSGVTQTPKHLITATGQRVTLRCSPRSGDLSVYWYQQSLDQGLQFLIQYYNGEERAKGNILERFSAQQFPDLHSELNLSSLELGDSALYFCASSVGDSDLNEAFFGQGTRLTVV.

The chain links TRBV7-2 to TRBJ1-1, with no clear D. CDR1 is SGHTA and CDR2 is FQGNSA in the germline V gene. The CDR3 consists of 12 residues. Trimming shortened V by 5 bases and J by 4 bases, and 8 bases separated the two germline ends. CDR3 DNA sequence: TGTGCCAGCAGCCCGGTTTTCACTGAAGCTTTCTTT. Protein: CASSPVFTEAFF.

In nucleotides, the CDR3 is TGCGCCAGCAGGTTAGGTTCCAGGGGGACCACCGGGGAGCTGTTTTTT. The encoded protein is CASRLGSRGTTGELFF. The V and J genes are TRBV5-1 and TRBJ2-2; 7 nucleotides line up with TRBD1. This CDR3 spans 16 amino acids. V was pared by 5 bases and J by 4 bases, with 11 bases of the junction left unmatched. Germline values: CDR1 SGHRS, CDR2 YFSETQ.

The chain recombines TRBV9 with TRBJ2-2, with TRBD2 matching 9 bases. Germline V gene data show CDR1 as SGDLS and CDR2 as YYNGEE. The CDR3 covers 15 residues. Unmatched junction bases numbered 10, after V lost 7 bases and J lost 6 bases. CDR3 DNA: TGTGCCAGCCAAGCGGGGGGATTCGCCCCCGGGGAGCTGTTTTTT. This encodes CASQAGGFAPGELFF.

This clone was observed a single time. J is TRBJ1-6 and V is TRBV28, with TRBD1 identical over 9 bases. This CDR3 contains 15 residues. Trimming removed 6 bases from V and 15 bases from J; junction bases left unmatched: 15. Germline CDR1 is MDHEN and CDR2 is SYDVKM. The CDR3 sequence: CASSPPGQGGTHLHF. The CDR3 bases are TGTGCCAGCAGCCCCCCGGGACAGGGAGGAACGCACCTCCACTTT.

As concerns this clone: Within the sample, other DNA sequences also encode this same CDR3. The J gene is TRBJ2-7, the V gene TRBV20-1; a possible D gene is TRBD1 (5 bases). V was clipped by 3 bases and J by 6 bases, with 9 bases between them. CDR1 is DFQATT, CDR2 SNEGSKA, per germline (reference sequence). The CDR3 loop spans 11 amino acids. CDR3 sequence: CSARSGFEQYF. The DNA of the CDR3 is TGCAGTGCTAGGTCAGGGTTCGAGCAGTACTTC.

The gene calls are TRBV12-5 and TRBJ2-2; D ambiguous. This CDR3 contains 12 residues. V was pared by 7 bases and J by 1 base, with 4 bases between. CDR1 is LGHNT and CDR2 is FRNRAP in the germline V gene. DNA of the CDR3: TGTGCTAGTGTTAAGAACACCGGGGAGCTGTTTTTT. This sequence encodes CASVKNTGELFF.

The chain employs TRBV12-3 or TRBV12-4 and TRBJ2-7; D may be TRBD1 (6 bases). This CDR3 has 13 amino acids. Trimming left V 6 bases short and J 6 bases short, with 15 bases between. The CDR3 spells CASRKDRPSEQYF. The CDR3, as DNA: TGTGCCAGCAGAAAGGACAGACCTAGCGAGCAGTACTTC.

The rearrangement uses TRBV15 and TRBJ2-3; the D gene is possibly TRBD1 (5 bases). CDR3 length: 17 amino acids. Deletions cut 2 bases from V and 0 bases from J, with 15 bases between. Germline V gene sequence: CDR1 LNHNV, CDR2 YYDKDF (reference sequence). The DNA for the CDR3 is TGTGCCACCAGCAGAACTGGTTCAGGGCCTAGCACAGATACGCAGTATTTT. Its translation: CATSRTGSGPSTDTQYF.